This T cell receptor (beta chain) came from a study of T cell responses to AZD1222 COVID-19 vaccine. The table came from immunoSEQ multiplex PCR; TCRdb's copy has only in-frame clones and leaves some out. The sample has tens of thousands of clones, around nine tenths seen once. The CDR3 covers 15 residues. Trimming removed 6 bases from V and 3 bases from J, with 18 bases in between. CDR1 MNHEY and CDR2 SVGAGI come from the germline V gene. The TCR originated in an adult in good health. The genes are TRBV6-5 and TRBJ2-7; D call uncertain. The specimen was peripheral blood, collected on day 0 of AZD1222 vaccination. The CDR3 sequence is CASSSLAGGNYEQYF. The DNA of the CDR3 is TGTGCCAGCAGCTCCCTCGCAGGCGGCAACTACGAGCAGTACTTC.